A single sample is the source of the 32 T cell receptor beta chains below, sequenced in a study of blood T cell repertoires in COVID-19. Method: immunoSEQ multiplex PCR; TCRdb's copy keeps in-frame clones and lacks some. The table includes about 100,000 clones, approximately 88% detected once. Sequencing was performed on peripheral blood. The receptors were sampled from a woman in her sixties with acute or convalescent COVID-19.

Notes on this clone: This sample also contains other DNA sequences that code for the same CDR3. V and J are TRBV19 and TRBJ2-2; a weak D match, TRBD2 (5 bases). Germline lookup yields CDR1 LNHDA and CDR2 SQIVND (reference sequence). The ends were cut back, 3 bases at V and 6 bases at J, with 8 bases in the middle. There are 13 residues in the CDR3. CDR3 in DNA: TGTGCCAGTAGTATCCCGGGATCCGGGGAGCTGTTTTTT. Protein sequence: CASSIPGSGELFF.

J is TRBJ1-2 and V is TRBV9, with 9 bases aligning to TRBD1. Looked up from germline, CDR1 is SGDLS and CDR2 is YYNGEE. This CDR3 has 14 residues. Trimming cost V 0 bases and J 7 bases; bases outside gene matches: 4. CDR3 region: CASSVGGTGTGYTF. Written as DNA, the CDR3 is TGTGCCAGCAGCGTAGGAGGGACAGGGACTGGCTACACCTTC.

This clone was counted once. This rearrangement joins TRBV7-9 to TRBJ1-2, with D possibly TRBD1 on 6 matching bases. This CDR3 contains 17 residues. Deletions cut 0 bases from V and 6 bases from J, with 20 bases between. Germline lookup yields CDR1 SEHNR and CDR2 FQNEAQ (reference sequence). The CDR3 loop reads CASSLAIGAGDGHGYTF. CDR3 DNA: TGTGCCAGCAGCTTAGCTATAGGGGCAGGGGATGGACATGGCTACACCTTC.

V is TRBV27 and J is TRBJ1-6, with 7 bases matching TRBD1. CDR3 size: 14 residues. CDR1 is MNHEY, CDR2 SMNVEV, per germline (reference sequence). Trimming removed 3 bases from V and 5 bases from J; junction bases left unmatched: 1. The CDR3 coding sequence is TGTGCCAGCAGTTTGGGACAGAATAATTCACCCCTCCACTTT. Its protein is CASSLGQNNSPLHF.

The chain employs TRBV5-1 and TRBJ2-3; perhaps TRBD2 as D (5 bases). This CDR3 has 14 residues. Trimming removed 0 bases at V and 10 bases at J, with 15 bases between. CDR1 is SGHRS, CDR2 YFSETQ, per germline. This CDR3 is CASSLGSVATAQYF. The CDR3, as DNA: TGCGCCAGCAGCTTGGGGTCGGTAGCGACCGCGCAGTATTTT.

The count of this clone is one. V gene TRBV20-1 combines with J gene TRBJ2-3; unclear D gene. Germline CDR1 is DFQATT and CDR2 is SNEGSKA (reference sequence). Trimming cost V 3 bases and J 5 bases, with 6 bases left between them. CDR3 size: 11 residues. The CDR3 bases are TGCAGTGCTAGCAGGCAAGATACGCAGTATTTT. Translating it yields CSASRQDTQYF.

The chain is built from TRBV2 and TRBJ2-5, with 12 bases aligning to TRBD2. The CDR3 extends over 14 amino acids. Germline CDR1 SNHLY, CDR2 FYNNEI. V was pared by 6 bases and J by 4 bases, with 3 bases of the junction left unmatched. For the CDR3, the DNA is TGTGCCAGCAGCCGGGGACTAGCGGGAGAGACCCAGTACTTC. Translated, it gives CASSRGLAGETQYF. The variable domain in full, completed from reference TRBV2 and TRBJ2-5, reads EPEVTQTPSHQVTQMGQEVILRCVPISNHLYFYWYRQILGQKVEFLVSFYNNEISEKSEIFDDQFSVERPDGSNFTLKIRSTKLEDSAMYFCASSRGLAGETQYFGPGTRLLVL.

The chain combines TRBV4-1 with TRBJ1-1, with a tentative D call TRBD1 (5 bases). This CDR3 has 13 residues. The germline CDR1 and CDR2 sequences are MGHRA and YSYEKL. With 5 bases removed from V and 2 bases from J, the gap between germline ends came to 9 bases. In DNA form, the CDR3 reads TGCGCCAGCAGCTCAGGGTATAACACTGAAGCTTTCTTT. Encoded protein: CASSSGYNTEAFF.

This clone was seen only once. The chain has TRBV13 and TRBJ1-2; TRBD1 aligns across 8 bases. V lost 0 bases and J lost 6; bases outside the gene matches: 3. CDR1 is PRHDT and CDR2 is FYEKMQ in the germline V gene (reference sequence). The CDR3 is 14 amino acids. The CDR3 region has the DNA TGTGCCAGCAGCTTAGGCAGGGGGCAAAATGGCTACACCTTC. Translated: CASSLGRGQNGYTF.

V and J are TRBV7-8 and TRBJ2-1; 8 bases are shared with TRBD2. Trimming cost V 4 bases and J 0 bases; bases outside gene matches: 8. The CDR3 is 17 amino acids. In germline, CDR1 is SGHVS, CDR2 FQNEAQ. The CDR3 DNA reads as TGTGCCAGCAGCTCCCGCCGACTAGCGCCCTCCTACAATGAGCAGTTCTTC. Translating gives CASSSRRLAPSYNEQFF.

The chain links TRBV5-8 to TRBJ2-1; TRBD1 matches 9 bases. The CDR3 loop spans 16 amino acids. Germline CDR1 reads SGHTS; CDR2 reads YDEGEE. V shed 4 bases, J shed 1 base, and the junction held 6 bases outside the gene matches. CDR3 coding DNA: TGTGCCAGCAGCCCCGACAGGGGGGGATCCTACAATGAGCAGTTCTTC. This gives the protein CASSPDRGGSYNEQFF. The full variable domain, its missing parts supplied by reference TRBV5-8 and TRBJ2-1, is EAGVTQSPTHLIKTRGQQATLRCSPISGHTSVYWYQQALGLGLQFLLWYDEGEERNRGNFPPRFSGRQFPNYSSELNVNALELEDSALYLCASSPDRGGSYNEQFFGPGTRLTVL.

The table lists this clone with a count of one. The chain carries TRBV19 and TRBJ2-6; 7 bases fit TRBD1. The CDR3 totals 18 residues. The V gene's germline CDR1 is LNHDA and CDR2 SQIVND (reference sequence). J was trimmed by 0 bases and V by 5 bases; bases with no gene match: 10. The CDR3 DNA is TGTGCCAGTAGTTTACGTCCCGGGACAGTCTCTGGGGCCAACGTCCTGACTTTC. Translation gives CASSLRPGTVSGANVLTF.

The chain employs TRBV2 and TRBJ2-2; 12 bases map to TRBD2. Germline trimming cut 2 bases from V and 10 bases from J; bases unmatched to any gene: 5. Germline V CDR1 and CDR2: SNHLY, FYNNEI. The CDR3 totals 15 residues. The CDR3 nucleotides read TGTGCCAGCAGTGAACTAGCGGGAGGGCTGGAGGAGCTGTTTTTT. This sequence encodes CASSELAGGLEELFF.

The chain employs TRBV6-2 or TRBV6-3 and TRBJ1-5, with TRBD1 identical over 9 bases. The germline V gene has CDR1 MNHEY and CDR2 SVGEGT. The CDR3 is made up of 16 amino acids. Losses at the gene ends were 6 bases for V and 7 bases for J; bases not matched to a gene: 13. The DNA for the CDR3 is TGTGCCAGCAGCCCTACCGGGACAGGGACCCGACAGCCCCAGCATTTT. Translated: CASSPTGTGTRQPQHF.

This chain links TRBV27 with TRBJ2-2; D is possibly TRBD1 (6 bases). V shed 4 bases and J shed 4 bases, with 13 bases lying between them. Germline V gives CDR1 MNHEY, CDR2 SMNVEV (reference sequence). The CDR3 is 15 amino acids. Here the CDR3 reads CASSYVGAGTGELFF. The CDR3 nucleotides read TGTGCCAGCAGTTATGTGGGGGCCGGCACCGGGGAGCTGTTTTTT.

The chain is built from TRBV3-1 (or the pseudogene TRBV3-2) and TRBJ1-5; D gene unclear. Trimming took off 4 bases at V and 2 bases at J, with 12 bases between the two ends. Germline-derived CDR1 and CDR2 are LGHDT and YNNKEL (reference sequence). The CDR3 spans 15 residues. This CDR3 is CASSRRADGNQPQHF. Here the CDR3 DNA reads TGTGCCAGCAGCCGGAGGGCCGACGGCAATCAGCCCCAGCATTTT.

The chain couples TRBV6-1 to TRBJ1-5, with no clear D. CDR3 length equals 12 residues. Germline-derived CDR1 and CDR2 are MNHNS and SASEGT. V gave up 3 bases and J gave up 9 bases, with 9 bases separating them. The CDR3 loop reads CASSEHSSPQHF. The CDR3 DNA sequence: TGTGCCAGCAGTGAGCACAGCTCGCCCCAGCATTTT.

V usage is TRBV2 and J usage is TRBJ1-5, with unresolved D. Trimming shortened V by 7 bases and J by 4 bases, and 8 bases separated the two germline ends. Germline V lookup: CDR1 SNHLY, CDR2 FYNNEI. The CDR3 covers 12 residues. CDR3 region: CASNRMNQPQHF. Here the CDR3 DNA reads TGTGCCAGCAATAGAATGAATCAGCCCCAGCATTTT.

The chain has TRBV27 and TRBJ2-6, with D tentatively TRBD1 (6 bases). There are 18 residues in the CDR3. Germline lookup yields CDR1 MNHEY and CDR2 SMNVEV (reference sequence). The ends were cut back, 5 bases at V and 0 bases at J, with 17 bases in the middle. The CDR3 is CASSPLARGGSGANVLTF. In DNA form, the CDR3 reads TGTGCCAGCAGTCCCCTCGCCCGAGGGGGCTCTGGGGCCAACGTCCTGACTTTC. Full variable domain (remainder filled in from reference TRBV27 and TRBJ2-6): EAQVTQNPRYLITVTGKKLTVTCSQNMNHEYMSWYRQDPGLGLRQIYYSMNVEVTDKGDVPEGYKVSRKEKRNFPLILESPSPNQTSLYFCASSPLARGGSGANVLTFGAGSRLTVL.

This clone turned up a few times. In DNA form, the CDR3 reads TGCGCCAGCAGCCCCGGGAATGTGAACACTGAAGCTTTCTTT. Protein product: CASSPGNVNTEAFF. This chain joins TRBV5-1 and TRBJ1-1, with D uncertain. CDR3 length equals 14 residues. V was trimmed by 4 bases and J by 0 bases, leaving 10 bases between them. The germline gives CDR1 SGHRS, CDR2 YFSETQ. Variable domain in full (rest from reference TRBV5-1 and TRBJ1-1): KAGVTQTPRYLIKTRGQQVTLSCSPISGHRSVSWYQQTPGQGLQFLFEYFSETQRNKGNFPGRFSGRQFSNSRSEMNVSTLELGDSALYLCASSPGNVNTEAFFGQGTRLTVV.

The rearrangement joins TRBV7-9 to TRBJ2-4, with 10 bases matching TRBD1. The germline CDR1 and CDR2 sequences are SEHNR and FQNEAQ (reference sequence). This CDR3 has 16 residues. After removal of 4 bases from V and 6 bases from J, the junction contained 9 bases not matched to a gene. The CDR3 loop is CASSSGVGQGVNIQYF. CDR3 sequence (DNA): TGTGCCAGCAGCTCCGGGGTAGGACAGGGGGTAAACATTCAGTACTTC.

This chain connects TRBV5-1 to TRBJ2-1, with D possibly matching TRBD2 (6 bases). Trimming removed 2 bases from V and 6 bases from J, with 9 bases in between. This CDR3 has 13 residues. Germline loops: CDR1 SGHRS, CDR2 YFSETQ. Here the CDR3 reads CASSLPGGNEQFF. Written as DNA, the CDR3 is TGCGCCAGCAGCTTACCCGGGGGCAATGAGCAGTTCTTC.

V is TRBV7-9 and J is TRBJ2-1, with TRBD2 matching over 7 bases. The CDR3 loop spans 16 amino acids. Per the germline V gene, CDR1 is SEHNR and CDR2 is FQNEAQ (reference sequence). The J segment lost 7 bases and the V segment lost 5 bases, leaving 14 bases of the junction unmatched. CDR3 in amino acids: CASSKVDTGGRNEQFF. The CDR3 DNA is TGTGCCAGCAGCAAAGTTGATACGGGAGGTAGGAATGAGCAGTTCTTC.

The rearrangement joins TRBV19 to TRBJ2-7; TRBD1 agrees at 9 bases. This CDR3 has 15 amino acids. Trimming cost V 7 bases and J 5 bases; bases outside gene matches: 12. Germline CDR1 is LNHDA and CDR2 is SQIVND (reference sequence). CDR3 sequence reads: CASIHPDGTGHEQYV. In DNA, the CDR3 is TGTGCCAGTATCCACCCTGACGGGACAGGGCACGAGCAGTACGTC.

The genes are TRBV28 and TRBJ1-5; TRBD1 might be the D (5 bases). Germline assignment: CDR1 MDHEN and CDR2 SYDVKM. The V end lost 3 bases, the J end lost 4 bases, and 10 bases lay between the germline ends. The CDR3 is 14 residues long. The CDR3 protein is CASSLGSGNQPQHF. CDR3 in DNA: TGTGCCAGCAGTTTGGGCTCAGGGAATCAGCCCCAGCATTTT.

The chain joins TRBV11-3 to TRBJ2-1, with 10 nucleotides matching TRBD2. The germline V gene has CDR1 SGHNT and CDR2 YENEEA. Trimming removed 2 bases from V and 8 bases from J; junction bases left unmatched: 9. This CDR3 has 16 amino acids. This CDR3 reads CASSLLPSGSQDEQFF. In nucleotides, the CDR3 is TGTGCCAGCAGCTTACTCCCTAGCGGGAGTCAGGATGAGCAGTTCTTC.

The chain joins TRBV19 to TRBJ2-1, with TRBD2 matching over 16 bases. Unmatched junction bases numbered 8, after V lost 4 bases and J lost 2 bases. CDR3 length equals 19 residues. Germline CDR1 LNHDA, CDR2 SQIVND (reference sequence). CDR3 loop: CASSRTGTSGRVAYNEQFF. CDR3 in DNA: TGTGCCAGTAGTAGGACCGGGACTAGCGGGAGGGTCGCCTACAATGAGCAGTTCTTC.

The chain links TRBV19 to TRBJ1-2; perhaps TRBD1 as D (5 bases). V lost 0 bases, J lost 0 bases, and 11 bases lay in between. This CDR3 spans 16 amino acids. Germline lookup yields CDR1 LNHDA and CDR2 SQIVND (reference sequence). The DNA of the CDR3 is TGTGCCAGTAGTATAGACAGGGCCGCCGCTAACTATGGCTACACCTTC. Residues: CASSIDRAAANYGYTF.

This clone was seen a single time. The chain has TRBV19 and TRBJ1-5, with 8 bases fitting TRBD1. Germline CDR1 is LNHDA and CDR2 is SQIVND (reference sequence). The CDR3 has 18 amino acids. The ends lost 7 bases at V and 0 bases at J; junction bases unmatched: 14. The CDR3 nucleotides read TGTGCCAGTACCCCGGGACAGGCCACCTCCTTTAGCAATCAGCCCCAGCATTTT. It specifies CASTPGQATSFSNQPQHF.

This clone was seen only a few times. V usage is TRBV11-3 and J usage is TRBJ1-4; tentative D call: TRBD1 (6 bases). Looked up from germline, CDR1 is SGHNT and CDR2 is YENEEA. This CDR3 is 14 amino acids long. V was pared by 5 bases and J by 7 bases, with 14 bases between. This CDR3 reads CASSPTGNGEKLFF. Written as DNA, the CDR3 is TGTGCCAGCAGCCCAACAGGGAACGGTGAAAAACTGTTTTTT.

V gene TRBV11-2 combines with J gene TRBJ2-3, with D perhaps matching TRBD2 (6 bases). CDR1 is SGHAT and CDR2 is FQNNGV in the germline V gene. V lost 5 bases to trimming and J lost 4 bases, with 16 bases between them. The CDR3 extends over 15 amino acids. In DNA form, the CDR3 reads TGTGCCAGCAGCGGCGGTTGGAGGGCGCCAGATACGCAGTATTTT. This codes for CASSGGWRAPDTQYF.

Only a few counts were recorded for this clone. This chain joins TRBV6-6 and TRBJ2-2, with D unclear. This CDR3 region has 14 residues. V was shortened by 2 bases and J by 6 bases, with 10 bases between the two germline ends. Germline CDR1 and CDR2: MNHNY and SVGAGI (reference sequence). The CDR3 DNA reads TGTGCCAGCAGTTACGCCACTCAGGCCGGGGAGCTGTTTTTT. This gives the protein CASSYATQAGELFF.